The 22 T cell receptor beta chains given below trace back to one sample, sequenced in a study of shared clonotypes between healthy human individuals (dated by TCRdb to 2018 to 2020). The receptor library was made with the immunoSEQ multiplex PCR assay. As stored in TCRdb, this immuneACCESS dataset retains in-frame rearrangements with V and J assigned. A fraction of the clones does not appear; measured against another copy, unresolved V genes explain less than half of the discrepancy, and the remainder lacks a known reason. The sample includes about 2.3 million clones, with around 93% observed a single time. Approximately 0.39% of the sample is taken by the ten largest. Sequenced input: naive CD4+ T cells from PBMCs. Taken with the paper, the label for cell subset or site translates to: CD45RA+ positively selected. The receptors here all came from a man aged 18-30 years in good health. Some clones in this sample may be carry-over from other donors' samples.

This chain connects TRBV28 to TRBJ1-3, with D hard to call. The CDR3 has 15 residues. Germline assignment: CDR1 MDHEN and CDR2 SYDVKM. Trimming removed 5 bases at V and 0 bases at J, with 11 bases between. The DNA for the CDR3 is TGTGCCAGCAGTGGTGGGCTCCTCTCTGGAAACACCATATATTTT. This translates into CASSGGLLSGNTIYF.

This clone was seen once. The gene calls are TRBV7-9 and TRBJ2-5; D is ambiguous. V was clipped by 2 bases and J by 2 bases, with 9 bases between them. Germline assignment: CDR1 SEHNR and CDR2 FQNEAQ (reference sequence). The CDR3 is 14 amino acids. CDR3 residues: CASSLWPKQETQYF. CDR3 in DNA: TGTGCCAGCAGCTTATGGCCGAAGCAAGAGACCCAGTACTTC.

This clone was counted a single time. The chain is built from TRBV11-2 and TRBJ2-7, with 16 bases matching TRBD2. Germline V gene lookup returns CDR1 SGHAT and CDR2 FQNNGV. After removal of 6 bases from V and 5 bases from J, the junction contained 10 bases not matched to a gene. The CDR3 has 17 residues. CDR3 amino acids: CASRQRGLAGGPHEQYF. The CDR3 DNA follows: TGTGCCAGCAGGCAAAGGGGACTAGCGGGAGGGCCCCACGAGCAGTACTTC.

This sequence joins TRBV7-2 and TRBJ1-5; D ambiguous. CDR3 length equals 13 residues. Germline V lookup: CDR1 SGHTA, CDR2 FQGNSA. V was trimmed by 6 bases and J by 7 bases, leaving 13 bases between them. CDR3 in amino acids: CASSPTRWQPQHF. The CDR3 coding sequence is TGTGCCAGCAGTCCTACTCGGTGGCAGCCCCAGCATTTT. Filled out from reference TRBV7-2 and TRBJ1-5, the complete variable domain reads GAGVSQSPSNKVTEKGKDVELRCDPISGHTALYWYRQSLGQGLEFLIYFQGNSAPDKSGLPSDRFSAERTGGSVSTLTIQRTQQEDSAVYLCASSPTRWQPQHFGDGTRLSIL.

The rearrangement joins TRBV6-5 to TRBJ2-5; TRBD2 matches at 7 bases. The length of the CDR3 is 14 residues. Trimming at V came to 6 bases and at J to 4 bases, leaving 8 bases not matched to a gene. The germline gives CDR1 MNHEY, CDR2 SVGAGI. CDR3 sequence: CASSSTSAGETQYF. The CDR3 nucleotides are TGTGCCAGCAGCTCCACTAGCGCGGGAGAGACCCAGTACTTC.

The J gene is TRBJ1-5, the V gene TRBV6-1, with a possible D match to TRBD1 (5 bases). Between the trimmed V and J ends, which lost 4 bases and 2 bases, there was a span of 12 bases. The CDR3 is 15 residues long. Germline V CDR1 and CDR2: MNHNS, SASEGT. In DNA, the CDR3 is TGTGCCAGCAGTGGGGTGGGGGGAGGCAATCAGCCCCAGCATTTT. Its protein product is CASSGVGGGNQPQHF.

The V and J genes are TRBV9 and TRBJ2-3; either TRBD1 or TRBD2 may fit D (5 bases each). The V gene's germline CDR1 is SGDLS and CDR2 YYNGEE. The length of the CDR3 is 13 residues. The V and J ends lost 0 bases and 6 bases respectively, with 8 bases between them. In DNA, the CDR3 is TGTGCCAGCAGCGTAGGGTGGGGGGATACGCAGTATTTT. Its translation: CASSVGWGDTQYF.

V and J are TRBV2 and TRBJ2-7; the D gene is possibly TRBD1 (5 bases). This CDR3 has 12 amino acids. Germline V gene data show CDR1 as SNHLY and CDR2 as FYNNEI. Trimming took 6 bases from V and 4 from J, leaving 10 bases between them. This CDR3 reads CASRQEVYEQYF. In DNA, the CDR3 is TGTGCCAGCAGACAGGAAGTATACGAGCAGTACTTC.

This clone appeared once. This CDR3 is CASSEVPGEGYEQYF. In DNA form, the CDR3 reads TGTGCCAGCAGCGAGGTCCCAGGGGAGGGCTACGAGCAGTACTTC. The chain carries TRBV7-9 and TRBJ2-7; TRBD2 is a possible D gene (7 bases). CDR1 is SEHNR and CDR2 is FQNEAQ in the germline V gene (reference sequence). The CDR3 is 15 amino acids. V was pared by 5 bases and J by 3 bases, with 17 bases between. Using reference TRBV7-9 and TRBJ2-7 for the parts outside the CDR3, the full variable domain is DTGVSQNPRHKITKRGQNVTFRCDPISEHNRLYWYRQTLGQGPEFLTYFQNEAQLEKSRLLSDRFSAERPKGSFSTLEIQRTEQGDSAMYLCASSEVPGEGYEQYFGPGTRLTVT.

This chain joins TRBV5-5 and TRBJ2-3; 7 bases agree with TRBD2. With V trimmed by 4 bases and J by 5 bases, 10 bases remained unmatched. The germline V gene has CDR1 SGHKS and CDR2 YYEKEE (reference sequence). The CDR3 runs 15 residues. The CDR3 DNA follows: TGTGCCAGCAGCAAGGGAGGGCCGGGTGGAGATACGCAGTATTTT. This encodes CASSKGGPGGDTQYF. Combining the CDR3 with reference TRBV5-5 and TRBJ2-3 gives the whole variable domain DAGVTQSPTHLIKTRGQQVTLRCSPISGHKSVSWYQQVLGQGPQFIFQYYEKEERGRGNFPDRFSARQFPNYSSELNVNALLLGDSALYLCASSKGGPGGDTQYFGPGTRLTVL.

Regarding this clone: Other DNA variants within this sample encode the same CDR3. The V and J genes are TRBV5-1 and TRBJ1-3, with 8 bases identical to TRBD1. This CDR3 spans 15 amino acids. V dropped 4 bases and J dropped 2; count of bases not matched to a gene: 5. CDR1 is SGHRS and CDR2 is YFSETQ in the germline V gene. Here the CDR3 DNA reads TGCGCCAGCAGCGGTGGACAGGGCGCTGGAAACACCATATATTTT. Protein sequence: CASSGGQGAGNTIYF.

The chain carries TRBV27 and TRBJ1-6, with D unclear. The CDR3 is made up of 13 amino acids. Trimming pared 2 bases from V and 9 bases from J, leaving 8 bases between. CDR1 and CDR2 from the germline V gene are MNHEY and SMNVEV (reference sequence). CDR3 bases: TGTGCCAGCAGTTTAGAAAAGGGTTCACCCCTCCACTTT. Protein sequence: CASSLEKGSPLHF.

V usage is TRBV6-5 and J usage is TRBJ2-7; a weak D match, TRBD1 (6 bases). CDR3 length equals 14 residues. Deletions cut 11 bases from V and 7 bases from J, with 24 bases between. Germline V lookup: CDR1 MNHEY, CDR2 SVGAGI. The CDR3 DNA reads TGTGCCGTACTCAGCCCAGGGGACCGAATAGAGCAGTACTTC. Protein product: CAVLSPGDRIEQYF.

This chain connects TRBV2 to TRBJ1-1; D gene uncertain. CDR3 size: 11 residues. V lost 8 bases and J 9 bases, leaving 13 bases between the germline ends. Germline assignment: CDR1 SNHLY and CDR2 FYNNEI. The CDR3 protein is CASDVPQKAFF. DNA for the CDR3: TGTGCCAGCGATGTCCCCCAGAAAGCTTTCTTT.

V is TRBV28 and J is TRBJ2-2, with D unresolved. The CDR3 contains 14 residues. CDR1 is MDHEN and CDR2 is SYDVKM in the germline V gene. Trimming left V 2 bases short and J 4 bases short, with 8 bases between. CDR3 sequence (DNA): TGTGCCAGCAGTTTACACTCGAGCACCGGGGAGCTGTTTTTT. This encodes CASSLHSSTGELFF.

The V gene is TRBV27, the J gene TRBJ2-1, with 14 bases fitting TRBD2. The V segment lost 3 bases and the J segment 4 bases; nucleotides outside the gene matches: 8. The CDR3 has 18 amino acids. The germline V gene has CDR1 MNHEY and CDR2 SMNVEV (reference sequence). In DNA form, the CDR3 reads TGTGCCAGCAGTTTTAGGACTAGCGGGAGGCCGTCATACAATGAGCAGTTCTTC. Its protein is CASSFRTSGRPSYNEQFF.

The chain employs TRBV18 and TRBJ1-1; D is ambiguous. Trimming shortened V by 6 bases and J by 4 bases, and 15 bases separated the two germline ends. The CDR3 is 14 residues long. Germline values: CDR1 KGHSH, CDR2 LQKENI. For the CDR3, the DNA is TGTGCCAGCTCCCCCGAGAGGGTTGGCACTGAAGCTTTCTTT. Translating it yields CASSPERVGTEAFF. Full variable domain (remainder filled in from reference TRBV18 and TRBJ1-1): NAGVMQNPRHLVRRRGQEARLRCSPMKGHSHVYWYRQLPEEGLKFMVYLQKENIIDESGMPKERFSAEFPKEGPSILRIQQVVRGDSAAYFCASSPERVGTEAFFGQGTRLTVV.

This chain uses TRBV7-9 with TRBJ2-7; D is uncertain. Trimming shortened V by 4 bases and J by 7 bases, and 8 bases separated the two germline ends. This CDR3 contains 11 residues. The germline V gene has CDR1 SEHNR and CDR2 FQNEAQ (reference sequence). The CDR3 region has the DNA TGTGCCAGCAGCTCCGGCATGGAGCAGTACTTC. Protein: CASSSGMEQYF.

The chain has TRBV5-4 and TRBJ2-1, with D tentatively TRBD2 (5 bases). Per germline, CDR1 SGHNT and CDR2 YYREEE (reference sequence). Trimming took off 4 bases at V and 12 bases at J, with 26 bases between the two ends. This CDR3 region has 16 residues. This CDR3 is CASSTVLRTGPSGQFF. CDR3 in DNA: TGTGCCAGCAGCACGGTCCTACGGACTGGGCCCTCGGGGCAGTTCTTC.

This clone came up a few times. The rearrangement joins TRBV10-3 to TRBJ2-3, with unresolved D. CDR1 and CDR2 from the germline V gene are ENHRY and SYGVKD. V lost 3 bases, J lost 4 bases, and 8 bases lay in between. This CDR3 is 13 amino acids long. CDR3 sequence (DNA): TGTGCCATCAGTGACGAGTGGCCAGATACGCAGTATTTT. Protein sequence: CAISDEWPDTQYF.

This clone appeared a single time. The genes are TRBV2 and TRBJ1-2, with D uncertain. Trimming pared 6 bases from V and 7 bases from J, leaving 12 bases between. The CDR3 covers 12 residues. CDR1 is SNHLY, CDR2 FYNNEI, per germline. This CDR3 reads CASRSDAVGYTF. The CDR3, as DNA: TGTGCCAGCAGGTCCGATGCTGTTGGCTACACCTTC.

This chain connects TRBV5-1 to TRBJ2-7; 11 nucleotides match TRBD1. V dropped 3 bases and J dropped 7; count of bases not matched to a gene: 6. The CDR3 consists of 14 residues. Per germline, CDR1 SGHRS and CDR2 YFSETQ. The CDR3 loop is CASSSLGTGGEQYF. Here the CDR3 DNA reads TGCGCCAGCAGCTCCCTCGGGACAGGGGGTGAGCAGTACTTC.